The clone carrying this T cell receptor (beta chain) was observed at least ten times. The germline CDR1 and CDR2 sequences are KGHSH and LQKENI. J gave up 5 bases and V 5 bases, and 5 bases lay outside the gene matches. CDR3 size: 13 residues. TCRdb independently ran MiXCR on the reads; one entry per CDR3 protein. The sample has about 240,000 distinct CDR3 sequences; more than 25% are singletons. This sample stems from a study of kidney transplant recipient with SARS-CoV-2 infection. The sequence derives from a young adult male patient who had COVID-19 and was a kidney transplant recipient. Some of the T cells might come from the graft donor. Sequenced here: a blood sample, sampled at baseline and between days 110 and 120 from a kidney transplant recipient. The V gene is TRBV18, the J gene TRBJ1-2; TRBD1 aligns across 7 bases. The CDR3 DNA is TGTGCCAGCTCAGGACAGGCGGAATATGGCTACACCTTC. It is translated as CASSGQAEYGYTF.